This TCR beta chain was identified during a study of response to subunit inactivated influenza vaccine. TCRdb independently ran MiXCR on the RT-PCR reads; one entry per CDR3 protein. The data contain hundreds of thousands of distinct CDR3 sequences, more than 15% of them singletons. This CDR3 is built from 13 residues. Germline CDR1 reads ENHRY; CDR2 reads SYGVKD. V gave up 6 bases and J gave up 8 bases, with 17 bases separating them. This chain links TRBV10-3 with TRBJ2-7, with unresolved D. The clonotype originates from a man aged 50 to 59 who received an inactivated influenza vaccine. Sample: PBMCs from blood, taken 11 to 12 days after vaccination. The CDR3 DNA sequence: TGTGCCATCAGGGATCCCACTTACCTTCAGCAGTACTTC. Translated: CAIRDPTYLQQYF.